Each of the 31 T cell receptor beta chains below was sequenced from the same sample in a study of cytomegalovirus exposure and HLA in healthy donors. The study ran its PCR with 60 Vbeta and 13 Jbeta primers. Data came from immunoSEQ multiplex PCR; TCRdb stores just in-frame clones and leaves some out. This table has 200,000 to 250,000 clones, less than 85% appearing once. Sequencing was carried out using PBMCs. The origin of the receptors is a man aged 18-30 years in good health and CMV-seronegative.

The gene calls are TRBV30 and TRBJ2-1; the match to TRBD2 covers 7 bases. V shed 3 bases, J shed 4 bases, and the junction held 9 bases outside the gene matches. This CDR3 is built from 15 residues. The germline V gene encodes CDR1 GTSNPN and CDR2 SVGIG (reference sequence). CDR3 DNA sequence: TGTGCCTGGAGAAGGGGTAGCGGGCCGTACAATGAGCAGTTCTTC. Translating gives CAWRRGSGPYNEQFF.

The CDR3 is CASSYDRLSSYEQYF. DNA of the CDR3: TGCGCCAGCAGCTATGACAGGTTAAGCTCCTACGAGCAGTACTTC. The chain uses TRBV5-1 and TRBJ2-7, with D perhaps matching TRBD1 (6 bases). Germline V gene data show CDR1 as SGHRS and CDR2 as YFSETQ. The CDR3 sequence is 15 residues long. V lost 3 bases and J lost 0, with 13 bases in between.

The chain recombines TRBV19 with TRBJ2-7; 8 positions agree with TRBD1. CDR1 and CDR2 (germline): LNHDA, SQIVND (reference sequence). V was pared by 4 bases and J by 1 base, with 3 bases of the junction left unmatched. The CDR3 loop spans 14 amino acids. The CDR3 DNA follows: TGTGCCAGTAGTACTCGGGACAGGTCCTACGAGCAGTACTTC. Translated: CASSTRDRSYEQYF.

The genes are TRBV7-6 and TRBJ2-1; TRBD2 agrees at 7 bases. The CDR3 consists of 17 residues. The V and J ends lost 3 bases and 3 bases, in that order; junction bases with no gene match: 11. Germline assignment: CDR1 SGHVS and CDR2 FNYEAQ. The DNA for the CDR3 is TGTGCCAGCAGCTTTCGCGGGCCTAGCGGCCTCTACAATGAGCAGTTCTTC. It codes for CASSFRGPSGLYNEQFF.

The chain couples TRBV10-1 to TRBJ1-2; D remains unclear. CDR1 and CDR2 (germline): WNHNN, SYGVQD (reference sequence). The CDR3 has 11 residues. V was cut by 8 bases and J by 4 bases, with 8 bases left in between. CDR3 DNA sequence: TGCGCCAGCGAGGGTGGCTATGGCTACACCTTC. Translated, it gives CASEGGYGYTF.

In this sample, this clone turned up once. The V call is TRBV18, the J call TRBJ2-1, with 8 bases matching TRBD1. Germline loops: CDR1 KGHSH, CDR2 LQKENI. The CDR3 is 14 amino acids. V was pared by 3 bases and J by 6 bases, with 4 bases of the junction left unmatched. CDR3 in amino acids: CASSPGQGSNEQFF. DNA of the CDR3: TGTGCCAGCTCACCCGGACAGGGTAGCAATGAGCAGTTCTTC.

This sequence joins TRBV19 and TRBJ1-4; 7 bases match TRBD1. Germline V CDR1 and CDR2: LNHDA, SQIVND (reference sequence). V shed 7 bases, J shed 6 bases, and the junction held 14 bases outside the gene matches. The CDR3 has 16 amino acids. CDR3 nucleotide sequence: TGTGCCAGTACCCTCCGAGGGGCGACAGGGTATGAAAAACTGTTTTTT. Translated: CASTLRGATGYEKLFF.

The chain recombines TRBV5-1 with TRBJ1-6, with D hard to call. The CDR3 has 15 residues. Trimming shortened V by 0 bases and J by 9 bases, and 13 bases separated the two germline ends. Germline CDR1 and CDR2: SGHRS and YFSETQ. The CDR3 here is CASSLAALTGSPLHF. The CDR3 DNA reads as TGCGCCAGCAGCTTGGCGGCACTTACGGGTTCACCCCTCCACTTT. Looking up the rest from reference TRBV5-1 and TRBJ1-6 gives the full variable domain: KAGVTQTPRYLIKTRGQQVTLSCSPISGHRSVSWYQQTPGQGLQFLFEYFSETQRNKGNFPGRFSGRQFSNSRSEMNVSTLELGDSALYLCASSLAALTGSPLHFGNGTRLTVT.

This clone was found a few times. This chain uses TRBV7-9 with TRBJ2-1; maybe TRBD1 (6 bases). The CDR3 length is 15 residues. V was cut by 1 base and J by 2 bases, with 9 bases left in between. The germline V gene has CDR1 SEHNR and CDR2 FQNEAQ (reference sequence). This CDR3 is CASSLDPGAYNEQFF. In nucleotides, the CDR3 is TGTGCCAGCAGCTTAGACCCAGGGGCCTACAATGAGCAGTTCTTC.

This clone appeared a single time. CDR3 DNA sequence: TGCGCCAGCAGCCCCGCTAGCGGGAATCCCTACGAGCAGTACTTC. Protein: CASSPASGNPYEQYF. The chain uses TRBV4-1 and TRBJ2-5; TRBD2 matches 9 bases. The end of the DNA is better explained by TRBJ2-7, so the J call may be wrong. The CDR3 runs 15 residues. From germline, CDR1 is MGHRA and CDR2 YSYEKL.

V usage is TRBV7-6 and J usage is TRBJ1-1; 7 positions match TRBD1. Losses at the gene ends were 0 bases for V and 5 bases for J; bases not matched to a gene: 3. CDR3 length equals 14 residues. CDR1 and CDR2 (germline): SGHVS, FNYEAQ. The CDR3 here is CASSLAGTATEAFF. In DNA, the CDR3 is TGTGCCAGCAGCTTAGCTGGGACAGCAACTGAAGCTTTCTTT.

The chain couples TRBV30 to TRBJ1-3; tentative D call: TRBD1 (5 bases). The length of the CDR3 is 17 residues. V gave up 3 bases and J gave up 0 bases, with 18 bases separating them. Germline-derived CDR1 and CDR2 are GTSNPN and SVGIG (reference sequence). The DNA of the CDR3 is TGTGCCTGGAGATACAGGAGCCTACCACTCTCTGGAAACACCATATATTTT. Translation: CAWRYRSLPLSGNTIYF.

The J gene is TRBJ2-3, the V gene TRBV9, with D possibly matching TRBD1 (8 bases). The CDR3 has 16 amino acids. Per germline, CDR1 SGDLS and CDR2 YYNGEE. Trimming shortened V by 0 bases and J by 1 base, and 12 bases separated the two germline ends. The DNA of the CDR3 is TGTGCCAGCAGCGTAGTAACAGGGGGGGGCACAGATACGCAGTATTTT. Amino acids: CASSVVTGGGTDTQYF.

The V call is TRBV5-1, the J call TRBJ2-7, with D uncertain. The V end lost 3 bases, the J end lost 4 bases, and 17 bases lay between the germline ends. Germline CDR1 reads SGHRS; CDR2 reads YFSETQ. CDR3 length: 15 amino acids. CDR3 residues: CASSSEGNSGYEQYF. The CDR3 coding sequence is TGCGCCAGCAGCTCCGAAGGAAATTCAGGTTACGAGCAGTACTTC.

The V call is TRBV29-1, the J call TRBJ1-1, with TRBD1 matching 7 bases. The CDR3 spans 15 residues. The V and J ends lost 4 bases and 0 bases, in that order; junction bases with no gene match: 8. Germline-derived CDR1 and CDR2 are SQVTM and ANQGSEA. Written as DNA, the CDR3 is TGCAGCGTTGCTTTCTCCGACAGGGTGAACACTGAAGCTTTCTTT. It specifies CSVAFSDRVNTEAFF.

This CDR3 reads CASSSGLAGLNEQFF. CDR3 in DNA: TGTGCCAGCAGCTCTGGACTAGCGGGGCTGAATGAGCAGTTCTTC. V usage is TRBV7-9 and J usage is TRBJ2-1; TRBD2 matches 12 bases. Germline CDR1 is SEHNR and CDR2 is FQNEAQ (reference sequence). V shed 4 bases and J 7 bases; nucleotides not matched to a gene: 5. The CDR3 has 15 residues.

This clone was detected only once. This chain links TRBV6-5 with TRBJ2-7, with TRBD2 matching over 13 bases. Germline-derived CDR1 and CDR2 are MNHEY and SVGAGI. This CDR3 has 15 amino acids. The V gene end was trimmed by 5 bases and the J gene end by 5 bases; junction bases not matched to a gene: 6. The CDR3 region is CASSQGTSGNHEQYF. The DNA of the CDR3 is TGTGCCAGCAGTCAAGGGACTAGCGGGAACCACGAGCAGTACTTC.

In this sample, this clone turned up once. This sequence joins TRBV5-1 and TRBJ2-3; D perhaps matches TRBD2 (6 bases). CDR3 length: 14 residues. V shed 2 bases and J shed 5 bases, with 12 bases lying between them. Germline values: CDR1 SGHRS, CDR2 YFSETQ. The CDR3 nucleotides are TGCGCCAGCAGCTTCACTAGCAGTGGAGATACGCAGTATTTT. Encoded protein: CASSFTSSGDTQYF.

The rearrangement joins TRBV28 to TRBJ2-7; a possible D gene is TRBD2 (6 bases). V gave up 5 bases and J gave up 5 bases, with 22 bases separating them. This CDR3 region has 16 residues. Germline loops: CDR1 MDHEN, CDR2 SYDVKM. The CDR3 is CASSRWPRAGKNEQYF. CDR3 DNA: TGTGCCAGCAGTCGTTGGCCACGGGCGGGAAAAAACGAGCAGTACTTC.

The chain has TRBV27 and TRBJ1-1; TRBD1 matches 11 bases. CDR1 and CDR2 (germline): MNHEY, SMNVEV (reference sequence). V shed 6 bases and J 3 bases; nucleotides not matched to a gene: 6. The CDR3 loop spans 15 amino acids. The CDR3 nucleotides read TGTGCCAGCAGGCACGGGACAGGGGGTTACACTGAAGCTTTCTTT. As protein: CASRHGTGGYTEAFF.

Here the CDR3 DNA reads TGCGCCAGCAGTGAGTCGACGGGGAGTCAGCCCCAGCATTTT. Translation gives CASSESTGSQPQHF. The chain employs TRBV10-2 and TRBJ1-5; D unresolved. CDR3 size: 14 residues. From germline, CDR1 is WSHSY and CDR2 SAAADI. V lost 0 bases and J 6 bases, leaving 9 bases between the germline ends.

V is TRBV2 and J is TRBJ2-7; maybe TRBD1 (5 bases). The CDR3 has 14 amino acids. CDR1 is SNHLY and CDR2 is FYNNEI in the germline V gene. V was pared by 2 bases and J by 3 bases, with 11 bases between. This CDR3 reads CASSETGIDYEQYF. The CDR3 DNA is TGTGCCAGCAGTGAAACAGGCATCGACTACGAGCAGTACTTC.

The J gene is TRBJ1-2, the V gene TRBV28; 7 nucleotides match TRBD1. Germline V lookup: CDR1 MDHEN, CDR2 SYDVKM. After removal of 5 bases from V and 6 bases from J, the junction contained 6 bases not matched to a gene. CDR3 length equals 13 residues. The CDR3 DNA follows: TGTGCCAGCAGTCTCGACAGGGATGATGGCTACACCTTC. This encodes CASSLDRDDGYTF.

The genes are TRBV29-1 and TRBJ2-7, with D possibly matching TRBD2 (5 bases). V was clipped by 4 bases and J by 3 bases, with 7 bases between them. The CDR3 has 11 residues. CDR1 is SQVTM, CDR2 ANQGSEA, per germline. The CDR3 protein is CSVGTFYEQYF. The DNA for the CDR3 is TGCAGCGTTGGGACTTTCTACGAGCAGTACTTC.

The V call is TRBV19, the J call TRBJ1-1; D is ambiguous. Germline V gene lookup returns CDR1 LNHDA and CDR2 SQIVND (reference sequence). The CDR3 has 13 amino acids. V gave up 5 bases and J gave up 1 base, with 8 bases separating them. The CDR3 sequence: CASSFEENTEAFF. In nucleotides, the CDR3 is TGTGCCAGTAGTTTCGAGGAGAACACTGAAGCTTTCTTT.

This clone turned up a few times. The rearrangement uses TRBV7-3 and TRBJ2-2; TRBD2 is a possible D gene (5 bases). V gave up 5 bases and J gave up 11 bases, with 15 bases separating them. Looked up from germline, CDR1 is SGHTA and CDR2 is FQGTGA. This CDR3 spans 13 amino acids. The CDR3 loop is CASSPVAPGELFF. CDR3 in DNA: TGTGCCAGCAGCCCAGTAGCTCCGGGAGAGCTGTTTTTT.

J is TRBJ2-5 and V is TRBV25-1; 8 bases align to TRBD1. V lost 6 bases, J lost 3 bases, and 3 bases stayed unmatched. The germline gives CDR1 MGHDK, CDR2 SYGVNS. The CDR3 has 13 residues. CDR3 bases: TGTGCCAGCAGAGGACAGGGAAAAGAGACCCAGTACTTC. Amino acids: CASRGQGKETQYF. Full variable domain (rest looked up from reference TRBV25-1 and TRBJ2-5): EADIYQTPRYLVIGTGKKITLECSQTMGHDKMYWYQQDPGMELHLIHYSYGVNSTEKGDLSSESTVSRIRTEHFPLTLESARPSHTSQYLCASRGQGKETQYFGPGTRLLVL.

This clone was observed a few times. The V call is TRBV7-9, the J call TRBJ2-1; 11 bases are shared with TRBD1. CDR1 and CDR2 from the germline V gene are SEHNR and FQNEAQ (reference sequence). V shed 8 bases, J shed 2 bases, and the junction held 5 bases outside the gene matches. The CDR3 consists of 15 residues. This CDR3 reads CASGSDRGPYNEQFF. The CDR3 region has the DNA TGTGCCAGCGGTTCGGACAGGGGGCCCTACAATGAGCAGTTCTTC.

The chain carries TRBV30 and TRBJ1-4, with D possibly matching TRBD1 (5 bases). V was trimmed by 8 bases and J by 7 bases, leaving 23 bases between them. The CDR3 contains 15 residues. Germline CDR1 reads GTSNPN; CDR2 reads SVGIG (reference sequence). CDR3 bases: TGTGCCGCACGATACAGGCAGGGAGGTTTTGAAAAACTGTTTTTT. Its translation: CAARYRQGGFEKLFF.

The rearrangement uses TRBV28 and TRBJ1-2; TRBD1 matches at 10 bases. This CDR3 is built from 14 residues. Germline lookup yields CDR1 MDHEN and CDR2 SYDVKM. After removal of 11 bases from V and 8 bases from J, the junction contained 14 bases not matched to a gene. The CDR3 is CAPPTGTGVGGYTF. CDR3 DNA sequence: TGTGCCCCCCCAACCGGGACAGGGGTGGGGGGCTACACCTTC.

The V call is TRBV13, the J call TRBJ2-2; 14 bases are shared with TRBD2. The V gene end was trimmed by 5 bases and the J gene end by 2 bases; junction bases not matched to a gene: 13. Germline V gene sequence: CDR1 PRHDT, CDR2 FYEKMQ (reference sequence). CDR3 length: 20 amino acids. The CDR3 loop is CASSQTGTSGSGVNTGELFF. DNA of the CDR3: TGTGCCAGCAGCCAGACCGGGACTAGCGGGAGTGGGGTAAACACCGGGGAGCTGTTTTTT.